Each of the 13 T cell receptor beta chains below was sequenced from the same sample in a study of blood T cell repertoires in COVID-19. Libraries were prepared by immunoSEQ multiplex PCR; TCRdb keeps only in-frame clonotypes and omits some of them. Among 150,000 to 200,000 clones listed, roughly nine tenths were seen once. The sample consisted of peripheral blood. The receptors shown here come from a man in his forties or fifties with acute or convalescent COVID-19.

The chain joins TRBV27 to TRBJ2-7, with D perhaps TRBD2 (5 bases). With 5 bases removed from V and 3 bases from J, the gap between germline ends came to 20 bases. CDR1 is MNHEY, CDR2 SMNVEV, per germline (reference sequence). The CDR3 spans 16 residues. The CDR3 is CASSLTGERVNYEQYF. In DNA, the CDR3 is TGTGCCAGCAGTCTTACCGGGGAACGGGTAAACTACGAGCAGTACTTC.

The V gene is TRBV14, the J gene TRBJ2-3, with 8 bases that match TRBD2. Germline CDR1 is SGHDN and CDR2 is FVKESK. J was trimmed by 1 base and V by 2 bases; bases with no gene match: 5. CDR3 length: 16 amino acids. CDR3 DNA sequence: TGTGCCAGCAGCCAACGACCGGGACTAGGCACAGATACGCAGTATTTT. It yields the protein CASSQRPGLGTDTQYF.

This clone appeared once. The chain couples TRBV4-1 to TRBJ2-7; 8 nucleotides agree with TRBD2. The CDR3 runs to 18 residues. Germline values: CDR1 MGHRA, CDR2 YSYEKL. The ends lost 0 bases at V and 1 base at J; junction bases unmatched: 11. The CDR3: CASSQDREGGGWSYEQYF. In DNA, the CDR3 is TGCGCCAGCAGCCAAGATCGGGAGGGCGGGGGCTGGTCCTACGAGCAGTACTTC.

The CDR3 region has the DNA TGCGCCAGCAGCAACAGCCAGAACACTGAAGCTTTCTTT. It codes for CASSNSQNTEAFF. The chain employs TRBV5-1 and TRBJ1-1; D not certain. Per the germline V gene, CDR1 is SGHRS and CDR2 is YFSETQ. The CDR3 is 13 amino acids. V was cut by 4 bases and J by 1 base, with 8 bases left in between.

The genes are TRBV3-1 (or the pseudogene TRBV3-2) and TRBJ1-2; weak D call: TRBD1 (5 bases). The CDR3 runs 13 residues. The germline CDR1 and CDR2 sequences are LGHDT and YNNKEL (reference sequence). V was shortened by 1 base and J by 4 bases, with 7 bases between the two germline ends. CDR3 sequence reads: CASSQGQFYGYTF. CDR3 nucleotide sequence: TGTGCCAGCAGCCAAGGACAGTTCTATGGCTACACCTTC.

The V call is TRBV7-8, the J call TRBJ2-7; D possibly corresponds to TRBD1 (6 bases). The CDR3 is 15 residues long. V lost 6 bases and J lost 3, with 18 bases in between. Germline V gene data show CDR1 as SGHVS and CDR2 as FQNEAQ. The chain's CDR3 is CASRSFGQLSYEQYF. The CDR3, as DNA: TGTGCCAGCAGGTCTTTCGGACAGCTAAGCTACGAGCAGTACTTC.

In regard to this clone: At one end, the junction sequence differs from germline, possibly due to a read error. The genes are TRBV7-7 and TRBJ1-6, with 8 nucleotides matching TRBD1. This CDR3 is 15 amino acids long. Germline CDR1 reads SSHAT; CDR2 reads FNYEAQ (reference sequence). The CDR3 here is CASSLAWTGNSPLHF. The DNA for the CDR3 is TGTGCTAGCAGCTTAGCTTGGACAGGGAATTCACCCCTCCACTTT.

The genes are TRBV7-9 and TRBJ2-1; 14 nucleotides match TRBD2. J was trimmed by 7 bases and V by 5 bases; bases with no gene match: 7. The CDR3 sequence is 16 residues long. Germline lookup yields CDR1 SEHNR and CDR2 FQNEAQ (reference sequence). The CDR3, as DNA: TGTGCCAGCAGCCCGCCGGGACTAGCGGGGGTGAATGAGCAGTTCTTC. This translates into CASSPPGLAGVNEQFF.

This rearrangement joins TRBV2 to TRBJ2-1, with D tentatively TRBD2 (6 bases). The CDR3 contains 13 residues. Germline assignment: CDR1 SNHLY and CDR2 FYNNEI. Trimming removed 6 bases from V and 10 bases from J, with 16 bases in between. CDR3 DNA sequence: TGTGCCAGCAGCGGAAGAGGAGGGATCGAGCAGTTCTTC. Translation gives CASSGRGGIEQFF.

J is TRBJ2-3 and V is TRBV4-1, with TRBD1 matching over 8 bases. Germline lookup yields CDR1 MGHRA and CDR2 YSYEKL. J lost 6 bases, V lost 4 bases, and 12 bases had no gene match. There are 16 residues in the CDR3. This chain's CDR3 is CASSPLRQGIWDTQYF. The CDR3 DNA follows: TGCGCCAGCAGCCCTTTGCGACAGGGGATTTGGGATACGCAGTATTTT.

This clone was detected once. The V call is TRBV10-3, the J call TRBJ1-2, with D unresolved. Germline lookup yields CDR1 ENHRY and CDR2 SYGVKD. The V end was cut by 4 bases, the J end by 0 bases, with 9 bases between. The CDR3 sequence is 14 residues long. In DNA form, the CDR3 reads TGTGCCATCAGTGTTCTCCTTTCTAACTATGGCTACACCTTC. Its translation is CAISVLLSNYGYTF.

The chain carries TRBV15 and TRBJ2-1; 8 bases agree with TRBD2. The germline V gene encodes CDR1 LNHNV and CDR2 YYDKDF (reference sequence). Trimming cost V 4 bases and J 2 bases; bases outside gene matches: 13. CDR3 length: 18 residues. The CDR3 bases are TGTGCCACCAGCACCCAGGTGGTTAGCGGGGTTACCTACAATGAGCAGTTCTTC. It codes for CATSTQVVSGVTYNEQFF. Based on the CDR3 plus reference TRBV15 and TRBJ2-1, the full variable domain is DAMVIQNPRYQVTQFGKPVTLSCSQTLNHNVMYWYQQKSSQAPKLLFHYYDKDFNNEADTPDNFQSRRPNTSFCFLDIRSPGLGDTAMYLCATSTQVVSGVTYNEQFFGPGTRLTVL.

This clone was recorded once. The chain couples TRBV27 to TRBJ1-5; 8 bases match TRBD1. Germline V gene data show CDR1 as MNHEY and CDR2 as SMNVEV (reference sequence). CDR3 size: 15 residues. After removal of 6 bases from V and 3 bases from J, the junction contained 7 bases not matched to a gene. The CDR3 is CASSPGTGYNQPQHF. CDR3 coding DNA: TGTGCCAGCAGCCCCGGGACAGGATACAATCAGCCCCAGCATTTT.